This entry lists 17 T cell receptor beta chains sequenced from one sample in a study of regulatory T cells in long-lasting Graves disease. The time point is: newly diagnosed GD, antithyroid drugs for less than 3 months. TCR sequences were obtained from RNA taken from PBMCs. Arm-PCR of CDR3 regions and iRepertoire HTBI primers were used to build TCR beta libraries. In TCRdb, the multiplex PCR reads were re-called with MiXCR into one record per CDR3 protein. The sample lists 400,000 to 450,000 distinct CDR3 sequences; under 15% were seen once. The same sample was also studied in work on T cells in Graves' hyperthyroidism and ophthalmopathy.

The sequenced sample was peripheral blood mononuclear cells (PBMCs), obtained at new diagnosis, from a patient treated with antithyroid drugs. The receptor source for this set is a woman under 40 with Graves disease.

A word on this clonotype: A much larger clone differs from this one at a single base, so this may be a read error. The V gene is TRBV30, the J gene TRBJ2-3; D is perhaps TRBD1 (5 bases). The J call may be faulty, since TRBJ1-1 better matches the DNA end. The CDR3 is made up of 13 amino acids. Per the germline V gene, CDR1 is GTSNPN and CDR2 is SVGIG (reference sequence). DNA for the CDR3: TGTGCCTCGAGTTTGGGGGGTGAGACTGAAGCTTTCTTT. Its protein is CASSLGGETEAFF.

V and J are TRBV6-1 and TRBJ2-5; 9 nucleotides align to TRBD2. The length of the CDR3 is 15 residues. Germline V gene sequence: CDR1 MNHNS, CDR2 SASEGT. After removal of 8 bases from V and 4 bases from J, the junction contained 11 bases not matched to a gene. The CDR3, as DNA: TGTGCCAGCTCCTGGCGGGAGGGTAACCGAGAGACCCAGTACTTC. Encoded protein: CASSWREGNRETQYF.

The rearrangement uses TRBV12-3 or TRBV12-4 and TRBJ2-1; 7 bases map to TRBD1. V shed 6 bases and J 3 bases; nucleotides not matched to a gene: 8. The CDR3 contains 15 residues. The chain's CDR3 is CASRRRQGFYNEQFF. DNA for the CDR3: TGTGCCAGCAGACGTCGACAGGGCTTCTACAATGAGCAGTTCTTC.

The CDR3 DNA reads as TGTGCCAGCAGTGGACTAGCTCAATTCTCTGGGGCCAACGTCCTGACTTTC. Its protein is CASSGLAQFSGANVLTF. The chain recombines TRBV28 with TRBJ2-6; 8 positions match TRBD2. This CDR3 region has 17 residues. Germline values: CDR1 MDHEN, CDR2 SYDVKM. J gave up 0 bases and V 5 bases, and 6 bases lay outside the gene matches. Supplemented by reference TRBV28 and TRBJ2-6, the full variable domain reads DVKVTQSSRYLVKRTGEKVFLECVQDMDHENMFWYRQDPGLGLRLIYFSYDVKMKEKGDIPEGYSVSREKKERFSLILESASTNQTSMYLCASSGLAQFSGANVLTFGAGSRLTVL.

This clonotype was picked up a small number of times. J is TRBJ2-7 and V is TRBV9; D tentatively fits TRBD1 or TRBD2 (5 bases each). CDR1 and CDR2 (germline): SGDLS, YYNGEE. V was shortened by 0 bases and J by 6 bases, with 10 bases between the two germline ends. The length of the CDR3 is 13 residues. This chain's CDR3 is CASSVVSGTEQYF. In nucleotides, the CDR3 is TGTGCCAGCAGCGTAGTTTCAGGGACCGAGCAGTACTTC.

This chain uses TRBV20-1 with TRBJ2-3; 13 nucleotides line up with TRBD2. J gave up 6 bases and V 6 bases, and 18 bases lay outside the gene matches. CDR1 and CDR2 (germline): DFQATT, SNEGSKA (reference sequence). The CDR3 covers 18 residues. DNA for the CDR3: TGCAGTGCAAGCCCCGGGACTAGCGGGACCCAACCGGGGGATACGCAGTATTTT. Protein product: CSASPGTSGTQPGDTQYF.

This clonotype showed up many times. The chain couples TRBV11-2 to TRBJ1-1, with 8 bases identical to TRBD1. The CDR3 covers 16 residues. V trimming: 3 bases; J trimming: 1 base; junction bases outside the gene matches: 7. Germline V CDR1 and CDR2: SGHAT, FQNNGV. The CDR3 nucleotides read TGTGCCAGCAGCTTCGGACAGGGAGTGTGGAACACTGAAGCTTTCTTT. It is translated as CASSFGQGVWNTEAFF.

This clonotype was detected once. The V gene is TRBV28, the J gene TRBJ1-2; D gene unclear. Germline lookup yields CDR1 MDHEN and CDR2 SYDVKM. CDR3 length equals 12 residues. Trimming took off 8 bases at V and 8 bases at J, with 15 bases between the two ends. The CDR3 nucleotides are TGTGCCAGCGGCACACAAAGCGACGGCTACACCTTC. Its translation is CASGTQSDGYTF.

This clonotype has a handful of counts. This CDR3 reads CASSQGPSLSDTQYF. The CDR3 DNA reads TGTGCCAGCAGCCAAGGTCCGTCCTTGTCGGATACGCAGTATTTT. This chain uses TRBV3-1 with TRBJ2-3; D unresolved. The CDR3 loop spans 15 amino acids. Trimming cost V 1 base and J 6 bases, with 14 bases left between them. CDR1 is LGHDT, CDR2 YNNKEL, per germline (reference sequence).

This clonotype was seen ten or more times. CDR3 coding DNA: TGTGCCAGCTCACCAAGTGCGGGAGGGGCTTACGAGCAGTACTTC. Translation gives CASSPSAGGAYEQYF. This rearrangement joins TRBV18 to TRBJ2-7; 9 nucleotides match TRBD2. V trimming: 2 bases; J trimming: 4 bases; junction bases outside the gene matches: 6. Germline CDR1 KGHSH, CDR2 LQKENI. The length of the CDR3 is 15 residues.

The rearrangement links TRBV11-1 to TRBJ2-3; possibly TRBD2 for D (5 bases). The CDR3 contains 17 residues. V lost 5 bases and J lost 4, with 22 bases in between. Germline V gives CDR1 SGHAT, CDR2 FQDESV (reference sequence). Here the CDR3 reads CASSPPLDMVFADTQYF. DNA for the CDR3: TGTGCCAGCAGCCCCCCACTAGACATGGTTTTCGCAGATACGCAGTATTTT. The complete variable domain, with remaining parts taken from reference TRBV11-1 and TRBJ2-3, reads EAEVAQSPRYKITEKSQAVAFWCDPISGHATLYWYRQILGQGPELLVQFQDESVVDDSQLPKDRFSAERLKGVDSTLKIQPAELGDSAMYLCASSPPLDMVFADTQYFGPGTRLTVL.

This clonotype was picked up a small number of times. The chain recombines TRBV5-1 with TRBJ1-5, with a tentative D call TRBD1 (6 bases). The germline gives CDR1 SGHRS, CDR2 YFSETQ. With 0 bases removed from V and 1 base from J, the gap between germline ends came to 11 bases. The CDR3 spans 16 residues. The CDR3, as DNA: TGCGCCAGCAGCTTGGAACCCAGGGGCAGCAATCAGCCCCAGCATTTT. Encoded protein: CASSLEPRGSNQPQHF.

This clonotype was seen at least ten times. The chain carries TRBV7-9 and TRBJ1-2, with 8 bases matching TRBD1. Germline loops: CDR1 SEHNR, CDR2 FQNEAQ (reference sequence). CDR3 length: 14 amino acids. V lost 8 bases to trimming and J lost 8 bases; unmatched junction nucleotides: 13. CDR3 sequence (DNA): TGTGCCAGCCGCCGTCCGGGACAGGCGGTGGGCTACACCTTC. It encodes CASRRPGQAVGYTF.

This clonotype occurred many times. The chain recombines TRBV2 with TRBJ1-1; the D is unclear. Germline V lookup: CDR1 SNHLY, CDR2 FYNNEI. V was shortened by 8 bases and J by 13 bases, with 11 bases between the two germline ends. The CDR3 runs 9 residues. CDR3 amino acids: CASSTFGFF. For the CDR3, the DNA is TGTGCCAGCTCCACGTTTGGTTTCTTT.

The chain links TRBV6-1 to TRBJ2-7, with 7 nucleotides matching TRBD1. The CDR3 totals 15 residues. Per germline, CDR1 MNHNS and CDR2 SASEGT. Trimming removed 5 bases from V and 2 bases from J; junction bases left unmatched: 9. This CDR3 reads CASSSGTDTTYEQYF. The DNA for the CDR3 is TGTGCCAGCAGTTCCGGGACAGATACTACCTACGAGCAGTACTTC.

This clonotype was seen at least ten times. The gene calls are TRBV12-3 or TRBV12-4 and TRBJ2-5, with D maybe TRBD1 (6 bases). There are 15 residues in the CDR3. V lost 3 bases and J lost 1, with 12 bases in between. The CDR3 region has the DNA TGTGCCAGCAGTTTTTCATACAGGGTCCAAGAGACCCAGTACTTC. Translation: CASSFSYRVQETQYF.

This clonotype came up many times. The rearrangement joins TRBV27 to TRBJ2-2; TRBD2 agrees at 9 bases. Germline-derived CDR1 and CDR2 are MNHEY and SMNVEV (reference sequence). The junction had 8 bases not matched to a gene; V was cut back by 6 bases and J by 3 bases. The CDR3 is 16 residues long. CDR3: CASSWGLARDTGELFF. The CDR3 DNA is TGTGCCAGCAGCTGGGGACTAGCTAGGGACACCGGGGAGCTGTTTTTT.